These 21 T cell receptor beta chains were all obtained from the same sample, sequenced in a study of shared clonotypes between healthy human individuals. The repertoire was sequenced with immunoSEQ multiplex PCR; TCRdb's copy has only in-frame clones and lacks some. In the table there are fewer than 1.8 million clones, less than 99% of which are singletons. The sequenced material came from naive CD4+ T cells sorted from blood. The subset was: CD45RA+ positively selected. The receptors derive from a man aged 25 to 45 in good health.

This chain connects TRBV28 to TRBJ2-5; 12 positions agree with TRBD2. CDR3 size: 14 residues. Germline CDR1 reads MDHEN; CDR2 reads SYDVKM. V shed 8 bases and J 4 bases; nucleotides not matched to a gene: 5. Here the CDR3 reads CASLETSGRETQYF. CDR3 nucleotide sequence: TGTGCCAGCCTCGAGACTAGCGGGAGAGAGACCCAGTACTTC.

Details on this clone: The sample holds other DNA sequences that translate to the same CDR3. CDR3 in amino acids: CASSLGQVRNTEAFF. The CDR3 bases are TGCGCCAGCAGCTTGGGACAGGTTCGGAACACTGAAGCTTTCTTT. The V call is TRBV5-1, the J call TRBJ1-1; a possible D gene is TRBD1 (6 bases). CDR3 length equals 15 residues. The V gene's germline CDR1 is SGHRS and CDR2 YFSETQ. V lost 0 bases, J lost 1 base, and 10 bases lay in between.

This chain uses TRBV7-7 with TRBJ2-2, with unresolved D. The CDR3 sequence is 12 residues long. From germline, CDR1 is SSHAT and CDR2 FNYEAQ (reference sequence). The ends were cut back, 5 bases at V and 4 bases at J, with 5 bases in the middle. CDR3 sequence reads: CASSHPTGELFF. The CDR3 coding sequence is TGTGCCAGCAGCCACCCCACCGGGGAGCTGTTTTTT.

CDR3 region: CASSVKQGAGTLNEQYF. The CDR3 nucleotides are TGTGCCAGCAGCGTAAAACAGGGGGCGGGGACCTTGAACGAGCAGTACTTC. The chain links TRBV7-9 to TRBJ2-7; TRBD1 matches 9 bases. V dropped 5 bases and J dropped 5; count of bases not matched to a gene: 16. The CDR3 has 17 residues. CDR1 and CDR2 (germline): SEHNR, FQNEAQ (reference sequence). Full variable domain (rest looked up from reference TRBV7-9 and TRBJ2-7): DTGVSQNPRHKITKRGQNVTFRCDPISEHNRLYWYRQTLGQGPEFLTYFQNEAQLEKSRLLSDRFSAERPKGSFSTLEIQRTEQGDSAMYLCASSVKQGAGTLNEQYFGPGTRLTVT.

CDR3 bases: TGTGCCAGCAGCGCGTGGCCGACGAACACCGGGGAGCTGTTTTTT. Residues: CASSAWPTNTGELFF. This chain connects TRBV9 to TRBJ2-2, with D uncertain. V lost 3 bases and J 0 bases, leaving 9 bases between the germline ends. Germline-derived CDR1 and CDR2 are SGDLS and YYNGEE. CDR3 length equals 15 residues. Full variable domain (missing parts from reference TRBV9 and TRBJ2-2): DSGVTQTPKHLITATGQRVTLRCSPRSGDLSVYWYQQSLDQGLQFLIQYYNGEERAKGNILERFSAQQFPDLHSELNLSSLELGDSALYFCASSAWPTNTGELFFGEGSRLTVL.

The V call is TRBV11-2, the J call TRBJ2-6; tentatively, D is TRBD1 or TRBD2 (5 bases each). This CDR3 comprises 16 residues. The germline V gene encodes CDR1 SGHAT and CDR2 FQNNGV. V lost 9 bases, J lost 4 bases, and 19 bases lay in between. The CDR3 protein is CASQLNPRDGANVLTF. The CDR3 DNA reads as TGTGCCAGTCAGCTAAATCCCCGGGACGGGGCCAACGTCCTGACTTTC.

The chain carries TRBV19 and TRBJ2-5; D remains unclear. Germline V gene sequence: CDR1 LNHDA, CDR2 SQIVND (reference sequence). The CDR3 length is 13 residues. Trimming took off 3 bases at V and 5 bases at J, with 10 bases between the two ends. The CDR3 loop is CASSIFHGETQYF. Here the CDR3 DNA reads TGTGCCAGTAGTATCTTCCACGGGGAGACCCAGTACTTC.

V usage is TRBV6-5 and J usage is TRBJ2-5; no clear D. The CDR3 loop spans 11 amino acids. Germline CDR1 MNHEY, CDR2 SVGAGI. V was clipped by 5 bases and J by 4 bases, with 5 bases between them. The CDR3 region is CASSELETQYF. As DNA, the CDR3 is TGTGCCAGCAGTGAATTAGAGACCCAGTACTTC.

Points on this clone: Different DNA sequences within this sample yield the same CDR3. The chain carries TRBV5-4 and TRBJ1-5; no definite D call. V lost 4 bases, J lost 4 bases, and 6 bases lay in between. This CDR3 contains 12 residues. CDR1 and CDR2 from the germline V gene are SGHNT and YYREEE (reference sequence). As DNA, the CDR3 is TGTGCCAGCAGCAAGGATAATCAGCCCCAGCATTTT. It encodes CASSKDNQPQHF.

This chain joins TRBV5-8 and TRBJ1-2; 9 bases fit TRBD1. CDR1 is SGHTS, CDR2 YDEGEE, per germline. V lost 4 bases and J lost 3; bases outside the gene matches: 1. The CDR3 runs 13 residues. The CDR3 protein is CASSRQGDYGYTF. The CDR3, as DNA: TGTGCCAGCAGCCGACAGGGGGACTATGGCTACACCTTC. Using reference TRBV5-8 and TRBJ1-2 for the parts outside the CDR3, the full variable domain is EAGVTQSPTHLIKTRGQQATLRCSPISGHTSVYWYQQALGLGLQFLLWYDEGEERNRGNFPPRFSGRQFPNYSSELNVNALELEDSALYLCASSRQGDYGYTFGSGTRLTVV.

The V and J genes are TRBV20-1 and TRBJ2-7; D gene ambiguous. This CDR3 region has 11 residues. The V gene's germline CDR1 is DFQATT and CDR2 SNEGSKA (reference sequence). The V and J ends lost 0 bases and 9 bases respectively, with 9 bases between them. CDR3 protein: CSARDPPRQYF. The CDR3 bases are TGCAGTGCTAGAGATCCCCCCCGGCAGTACTTC.

This chain joins TRBV28 and TRBJ2-7, with 8 bases matching TRBD2. The germline V gene encodes CDR1 MDHEN and CDR2 SYDVKM. V gave up 10 bases and J gave up 4 bases; unmatched junction bases: 12. The CDR3 spans 14 residues. The DNA for the CDR3 is TGTGCCACCCGAACCGGGACTAGATTTTACGAGCAGTACTTC. Its protein product is CATRTGTRFYEQYF.

Concerning this clone: The sample contains more than one DNA sequence encoding this CDR3. DNA of the CDR3: TGTGCCAGCAGCCAGATCGGGCGGACCTCCTACGAGCAGTACTTC. Its translation is CASSQIGRTSYEQYF. V gene TRBV14 combines with J gene TRBJ2-7; the D is unclear. Trimming pared 3 bases from V and 0 bases from J, leaving 12 bases between. The germline V gene has CDR1 SGHDN and CDR2 FVKESK. The CDR3 runs to 15 residues.

The chain uses TRBV2 and TRBJ2-1; the D gene is possibly TRBD2 (6 bases). Looked up from germline, CDR1 is SNHLY and CDR2 is FYNNEI. The CDR3 runs 13 residues. Trimming removed 10 bases from V and 3 bases from J, with 13 bases in between. DNA for the CDR3: TGTGCCACCGGGGCGGGATTCTACAATGAGCAGTTCTTC. The encoded protein is CATGAGFYNEQFF.

CDR3 in amino acids: CASSILGSYEQYF. In DNA form, the CDR3 reads TGTGCCAGCAGTATCCTAGGCTCCTACGAGCAGTACTTC. J is TRBJ2-7 and V is TRBV27; D not resolved. V lost 5 bases and J 0 bases, leaving 8 bases between the germline ends. The germline CDR1 and CDR2 sequences are MNHEY and SMNVEV (reference sequence). The CDR3 length is 13 residues.

The rearrangement joins TRBV10-3 to TRBJ2-5; D unresolved. The germline CDR1 and CDR2 sequences are ENHRY and SYGVKD. Trimming pared 5 bases from V and 2 bases from J, leaving 12 bases between. This CDR3 region has 14 residues. The CDR3 DNA reads TGTGCCATCAGTCGGGTTGGACCACAAGAGACCCAGTACTTC. Its protein is CAISRVGPQETQYF.

The chain has TRBV27 and TRBJ1-4; no clear D. Germline V CDR1 and CDR2: MNHEY, SMNVEV (reference sequence). The CDR3 covers 16 residues. The germline V and J ends were trimmed by 5 bases and 0 bases, with 13 bases remaining between them. CDR3 sequence (DNA): TGTGCCAGCAGTAGCTTCGGGGATGCAACTAATGAAAAACTGTTTTTT. This translates into CASSSFGDATNEKLFF. The full variable domain, with the rest looked up from reference TRBV27 and TRBJ1-4, is EAQVTQNPRYLITVTGKKLTVTCSQNMNHEYMSWYRQDPGLGLRQIYYSMNVEVTDKGDVPEGYKVSRKEKRNFPLILESPSPNQTSLYFCASSSFGDATNEKLFFGSGTQLSVL.

Details on this clone: The same CDR3 arises from other DNA sequences in this sample as well. As DNA, the CDR3 is TGTGCCAGCTCACCGCCTAGCGTAGATACGCAGTATTTT. As protein: CASSPPSVDTQYF. The V and J genes are TRBV18 and TRBJ2-3; D perhaps matches TRBD2 (6 bases). Germline V CDR1 and CDR2: KGHSH, LQKENI. The CDR3 is 13 amino acids. V lost 3 bases and J 5 bases, leaving 9 bases between the germline ends.

With regard to this clone: Other DNA sequences in the sample encode the same CDR3. This chain links TRBV5-1 with TRBJ2-5; D is perhaps TRBD1 (7 bases). Germline V gene sequence: CDR1 SGHRS, CDR2 YFSETQ. V lost 3 bases, J lost 5 bases, and 11 bases lay in between. There are 13 residues in the CDR3. Here the CDR3 DNA reads TGCGCCAGCAGCTCGACAGGGAGGGAGACCCAGTACTTC. Translation gives CASSSTGRETQYF.

V and J are TRBV2 and TRBJ2-7; 12 bases agree with TRBD2. CDR3 length equals 14 residues. Germline lookup yields CDR1 SNHLY and CDR2 FYNNEI. The V gene end was trimmed by 8 bases and the J gene end by 3 bases; junction bases not matched to a gene: 5. The CDR3 here is CASVGTSGFYEQYF. CDR3 DNA: TGTGCCAGCGTAGGGACTAGCGGGTTCTACGAGCAGTACTTC.

The chain has TRBV6-5 and TRBJ2-1, with 14 bases identical to TRBD2. The CDR3 is 15 amino acids. The V segment lost 5 bases and the J segment 6 bases; nucleotides outside the gene matches: 3. Germline CDR1 reads MNHEY; CDR2 reads SVGAGI. CDR3 amino acids: CASSQGTSGGNEQFF. CDR3 nucleotides: TGTGCCAGCAGTCAGGGGACTAGCGGGGGCAATGAGCAGTTCTTC.